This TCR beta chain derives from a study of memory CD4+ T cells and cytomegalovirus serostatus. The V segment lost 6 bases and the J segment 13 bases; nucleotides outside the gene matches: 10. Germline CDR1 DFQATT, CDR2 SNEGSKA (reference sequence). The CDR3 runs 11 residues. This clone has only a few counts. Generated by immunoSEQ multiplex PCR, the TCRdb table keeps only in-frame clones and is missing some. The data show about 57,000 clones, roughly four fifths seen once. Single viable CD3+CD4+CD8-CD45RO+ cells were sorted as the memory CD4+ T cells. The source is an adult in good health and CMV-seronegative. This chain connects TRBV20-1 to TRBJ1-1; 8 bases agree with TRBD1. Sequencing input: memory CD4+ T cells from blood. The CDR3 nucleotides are TGCAGTGCAGAACAGGGGGTAAAGGGTTTCTTT. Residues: CSAEQGVKGFF.